Shown below are 7 T cell receptor beta chains from a single sample sequenced in a study of shared clonotypes between healthy human individuals. Naive CD8 populations comprised CD45RO-negative cells positively selected for CCR7, excluding terminally differentiated effector memory CD45RA+ cells. Profiled with immunoSEQ multiplex PCR; TCRdb holds only in-frame clones, not every one. This table has hundreds of thousands of clones, around 96% appearing once. The sequenced sample was naive CD8+ T cells sorted from blood. These receptors came from a woman between 25 and 40 years old in good health.

V is TRBV2 and J is TRBJ1-2; D gene unclear. Germline values: CDR1 SNHLY, CDR2 FYNNEI. The CDR3 length is 13 residues. V was shortened by 7 bases and J by 4 bases, with 13 bases between the two germline ends. DNA for the CDR3: TGTGCCAGCATACGGTTCTACGGCTATGGCTACACCTTC. It encodes CASIRFYGYGYTF.

Written as DNA, the CDR3 is TGTGCCAGCAGCTTAGAACTAGAAGAGACCCAGTACTTC. It translates to CASSLELEETQYF. The chain employs TRBV7-9 and TRBJ2-5, with D maybe TRBD2 (5 bases). CDR3 size: 13 residues. From germline, CDR1 is SEHNR and CDR2 FQNEAQ (reference sequence). The V gene lost 1 base and the J gene lost 3 bases, with 6 bases spanning the gap.

This clone was seen only once. This rearrangement joins TRBV7-9 to TRBJ2-7; D remains unclear. V was clipped by 0 bases and J by 6 bases, with 12 bases between them. There are 14 residues in the CDR3. The germline V gene has CDR1 SEHNR and CDR2 FQNEAQ (reference sequence). The CDR3 sequence: CASSLARTGPEQYF. CDR3 nucleotide sequence: TGTGCCAGCAGCTTAGCTCGGACCGGTCCCGAGCAGTACTTC.

The rearrangement links TRBV7-9 to TRBJ2-5, with TRBD2 identical over 16 bases. This CDR3 is 16 amino acids long. CDR1 is SEHNR and CDR2 is FQNEAQ in the germline V gene (reference sequence). Trimming took 6 bases from V and 2 from J; bases not matched to a gene: 3. CDR3 amino acids: CASSGTSGRVQETQYF. The CDR3 region has the DNA TGTGCCAGCAGTGGGACTAGCGGGAGGGTACAAGAGACCCAGTACTTC.

The chain recombines TRBV28 with TRBJ2-5; D may be TRBD2 (6 bases). Germline V CDR1 and CDR2: MDHEN, SYDVKM. The CDR3 sequence is 14 residues long. V was shortened by 6 bases and J by 0 bases, with 11 bases between the two germline ends. The CDR3, as DNA: TGTGCCAGCAGGGGCCCTAGCGACCAAGAGACCCAGTACTTC. Amino acid sequence: CASRGPSDQETQYF.

Regarding this clone: Germline and junction disagree at one end, which may indicate a read error. CDR3 region: CAGSYSGSRNEQYF. The CDR3 DNA reads TGTGCCGGCAGTTATAGCGGGAGCCGCAACGAGCAGTACTTC. This chain links TRBV6-6 with TRBJ2-7; 9 nucleotides line up with TRBD2. The CDR3 has 14 amino acids. Germline lookup yields CDR1 MNHNY and CDR2 SVGAGI (reference sequence).

The gene calls are TRBV27 and TRBJ2-3; 11 nucleotides agree with TRBD2. CDR3 length: 17 residues. Germline CDR1 and CDR2: MNHEY and SMNVEV (reference sequence). The J segment lost 3 bases and the V segment lost 7 bases, leaving 12 bases of the junction unmatched. The CDR3 DNA follows: TGTGCCAGCATCAAATCTAGCGGGAGGTGGAGGACAGATACGCAGTATTTT. Translating gives CASIKSSGRWRTDTQYF.